The TCR beta chain under discussion was sequenced for a study of response to subunit inactivated influenza vaccine. Using its own MiXCR run on the RT-PCR reads, TCRdb lists one record per CDR3 protein. The table has fewer than 600,000 distinct CDR3 sequences, about 7.2% seen once. Trimming removed 2 bases at V and 5 bases at J, with 13 bases between. The CDR3 has 14 residues. The germline V gene encodes CDR1 SGHRS and CDR2 YFSETQ. The sample was PBMCs from blood, taken less than 30 months after vaccination. The TCR comes from a man between 50 and 70 years old who received an inactivated influenza vaccine. The rearrangement links TRBV5-1 to TRBJ1-2; possible D gene TRBD1, 6 bases. The CDR3 loop is CASSFNRDTYGYTF. In DNA form, the CDR3 reads TGCGCCAGCAGCTTCAACCGGGACACATATGGCTACACCTTC.